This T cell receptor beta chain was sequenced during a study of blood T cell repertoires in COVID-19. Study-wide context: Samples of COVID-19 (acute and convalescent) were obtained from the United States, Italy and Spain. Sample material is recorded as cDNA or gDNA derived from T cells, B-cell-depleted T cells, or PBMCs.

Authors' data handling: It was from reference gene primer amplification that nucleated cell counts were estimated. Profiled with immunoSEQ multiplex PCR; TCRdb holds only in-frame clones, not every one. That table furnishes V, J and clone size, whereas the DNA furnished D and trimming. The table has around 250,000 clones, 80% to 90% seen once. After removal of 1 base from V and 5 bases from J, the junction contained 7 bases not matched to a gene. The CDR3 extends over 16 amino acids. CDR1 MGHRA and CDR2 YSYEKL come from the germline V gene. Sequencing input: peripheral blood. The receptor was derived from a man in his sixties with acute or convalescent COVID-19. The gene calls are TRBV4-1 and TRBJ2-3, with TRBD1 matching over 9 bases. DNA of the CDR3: TGCGCCAGCAGCCAAGGACAGGGGGAGAGGATAGATACGCAGTATTTT. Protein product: CASSQGQGERIDTQYF.